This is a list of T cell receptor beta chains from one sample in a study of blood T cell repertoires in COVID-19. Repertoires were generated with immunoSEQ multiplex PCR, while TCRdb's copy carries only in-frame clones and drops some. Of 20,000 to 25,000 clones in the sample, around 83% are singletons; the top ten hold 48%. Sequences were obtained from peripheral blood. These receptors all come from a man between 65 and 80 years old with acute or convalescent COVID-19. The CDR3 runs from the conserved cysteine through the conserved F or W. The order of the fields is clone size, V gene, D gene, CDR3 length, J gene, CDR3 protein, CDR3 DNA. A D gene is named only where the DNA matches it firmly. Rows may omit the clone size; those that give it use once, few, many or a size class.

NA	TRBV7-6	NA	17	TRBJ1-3	CASSLVSRVISGNTIYF	TGTGCCAGCAGCTTAGTCTCCAGGGTTATCTCTGGAAACACCATATATTTT
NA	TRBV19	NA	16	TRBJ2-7	CASSIHRNEGTYEQYF	TGTGCCAGTAGTATACACAGGAACGAAGGAACCTACGAGCAGTACTTC
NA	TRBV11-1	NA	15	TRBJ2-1	CASSLEPHPYNEQFF	TGTGCCAGCAGCTTAGAGCCTCACCCCTACAATGAGCAGTTCTTC
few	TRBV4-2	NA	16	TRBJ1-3	CASSQAGEGAGNTIYF	TGTGCCAGCAGCCAAGCGGGGGAAGGTGCTGGAAACACCATATATTTT
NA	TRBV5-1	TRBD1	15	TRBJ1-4	CASSFRQGSVEKLFF	TGCGCCAGCAGCTTCCGACAGGGTTCGGTCGAAAAACTGTTTTTT
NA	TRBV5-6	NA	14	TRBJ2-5	CASSSTQGGETQYF	TGTGCCAGCAGCAGCACCCAGGGTGGAGAGACCCAGTACTTC
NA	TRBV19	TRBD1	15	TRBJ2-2	CASSWGQGETGELFF	TGTGCCAGTAGTTGGGGACAGGGTGAAACCGGGGAGCTGTTTTTT
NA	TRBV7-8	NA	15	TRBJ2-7	CASSLFGTLNYEQYF	TGTGCCAGCAGCTTATTTGGGACATTGAACTACGAGCAGTACTTC
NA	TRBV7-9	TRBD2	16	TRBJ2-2	CASSLWTSGNTGELFF	TGTGCCAGCAGCTTATGGACTAGCGGGAACACCGGGGAGCTGTTTTTT
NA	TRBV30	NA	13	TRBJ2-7	CAWGKQGSYEQYF	TGTGCCTGGGGTAAACAGGGCTCCTACGAGCAGTACTTC
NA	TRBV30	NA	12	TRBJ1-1	CAWSFAGTEAFF	TGTGCCTGGTCCTTTGCCGGGACTGAAGCTTTCTTT
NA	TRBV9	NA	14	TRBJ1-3	CASSPTLIGDTIYF	TGTGCCAGCAGCCCGACCTTAATCGGGGACACCATATATTTT
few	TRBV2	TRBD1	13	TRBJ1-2	CASSIQGPLGYTF	TGTGCCAGCAGTATACAGGGGCCCCTCGGCTACACCTTC
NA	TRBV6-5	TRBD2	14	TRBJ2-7	CASSLQRETHEQYF	TGTGCCAGCAGCCTCCAGCGGGAGACGCACGAGCAGTACTTC
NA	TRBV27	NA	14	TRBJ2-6	CASSLSSGANVLTF	TGTGCCAGCAGTCTTAGCTCTGGGGCCAACGTCCTGACTTTC
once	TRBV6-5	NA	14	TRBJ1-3	CASTGTSYGNTIYF	TGTGCCAGCACTGGGACAAGCTATGGAAACACCATATATTTT
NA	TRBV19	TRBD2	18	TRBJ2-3	CASSIEASGGKFTDTQYF	TGTGCCAGTAGTATTGAGGCTAGCGGGGGGAAATTCACAGATACGCAGTATTTT